This T cell receptor (beta chain) is drawn from a study of cytomegalovirus exposure and HLA in healthy donors. A remark on this clone: Antigen unknown.

Researchers ran the PCR with 60 Vbeta and 13 Jbeta primers. Generated by immunoSEQ multiplex PCR, the TCRdb table keeps only in-frame clones and is missing some. The repertoire table contains tens of thousands of clones. After removal of 7 bases from V and 2 bases from J, the junction contained 4 bases not matched to a gene. The CDR3 is made up of 13 amino acids. Germline CDR1 is SQVTM and CDR2 is ANQGSEA. Study-level points and caveats: Sequencing had likely introduced a cluster of highly shared sequence variants as an artifact. Under in vitro conditions, a few CMV-associated chains were confirmed as specific for CMV antigens.

Input material: PBMCs. This TCR derives from a girl between 5 and 17 years old in good health and CMV-seropositive. This chain joins TRBV29-1 and TRBJ1-3; 8 positions agree with TRBD1. The CDR3 DNA sequence: TGCAGCGCGACAGGGGACCCTGGAAACACCATATATTTT. It specifies CSATGDPGNTIYF. The whole variable domain, remainder taken from reference TRBV29-1 and TRBJ1-3, is SAVISQKPSRDICQRGTSLTIQCQVDSQVTMMFWYRQQPGQSLTLIATANQGSEATYESGFVIDKFPISRPNLTFSTLTVSNMSPEDSSIYLCSATGDPGNTIYFGEGSWLTVV.